This T cell receptor beta chain was sequenced in a study of breast tumors, draining lymph nodes, adjacent tissues. Study-wide findings and caveats: Tumors had less TCR diversity than lymph nodes, more than nontumor tissue.

TCRdb reprocessed the multiplex PCR reads with MiXCR, giving one entry per CDR3 protein. The repertoire includes around 150,000 distinct CDR3 sequences, more than 20% of them detected once, and around 2.7% sits in the top ten. The lymph nodes were axillary draining lymph nodes from breast cancer patients. V dropped 0 bases and J dropped 1 base, with 9 bases sitting between them. The CDR3 has 15 residues. The germline gives CDR1 SGHNT, CDR2 YENEEA. This clonotype appeared many times. Its specificity is unknown. The TCR comes from a female donor with breast cancer. Some clones in this sample may be carry-over from other donors' samples. Sequenced: axillary lymph node tissue. This rearrangement joins TRBV11-3 to TRBJ2-5; D call uncertain. CDR3 sequence reads: CASSLDSALQETQYF. CDR3 sequence (DNA): TGTGCCAGCAGCTTAGATTCGGCACTCCAAGAGACCCAGTACTTC.